These 32 T cell receptor beta chains were all obtained from the same sample, sequenced in a study of T-cell reconstitution after alpha-beta-depleted transplantation in children listed by TCRdb under 2016. The treatment or condition label corresponds to: allogeneic hematopoietic cell transplantation with graft depleted of TCRalphabeta T cells and CD19 B cells. Library generation was performed with PCR. The instrument was an Illumina HiSeq 2500. TCR library preparation used molecular barcoding, with unique molecular identifiers applied to normalize quantification of the TCRbeta repertoire. The raw public data were reprocessed by TCRdb itself: fastp quality trimming at Q25, MiXCR clonotype calling, in-frame beta chains only. For every CDR3 protein sequence, its rows merge into one entry that carries the most common genes and DNA. Across this sample there are around 420,000 distinct CDR3 sequences, with about 17% seen only once. The ten largest clones capture approximately 28% of the sample.

The sequences come from PBMCs, mostly from graft donor cells, collected 360 days after TCRalphabeta/CD19-depleted stem cell transplant. The receptors were gathered from a boy under two years old who had a stem cell transplant for Wiskott-Aldrich syndrome, so the T cells may come from the graft donor.

V usage is TRBV7-6 and J usage is TRBJ2-2; TRBD2 agrees at 8 bases. J was trimmed by 6 bases and V by 1 base; bases with no gene match: 7. The CDR3 contains 16 residues. Germline CDR1 reads SGHVS; CDR2 reads FNYEAQ. For the CDR3, the DNA is TGTGCCAGCAGCTTAGTGGGACTAGAAGAGGCCGGGGAGCTGTTTTTT. Its protein is CASSLVGLEEAGELFF.

This chain links TRBV4-1 with TRBJ2-3, with D perhaps matching TRBD1 or TRBD2 (5 bases each). Germline V gene lookup returns CDR1 MGHRA and CDR2 YSYEKL. The CDR3 is made up of 15 amino acids. V lost 0 bases to trimming and J lost 5 bases, with 12 bases between them. CDR3 sequence: CASSQDLTRGDTQYF. CDR3 bases: TGCGCCAGCAGCCAAGATTTGACGAGGGGAGATACGCAGTATTTT.

This clonotype was detected many times. The chain couples TRBV12-3 or TRBV12-4 to TRBJ1-6; 10 bases match TRBD1. Trimming removed 6 bases from V and 9 bases from J; junction bases left unmatched: 2. The CDR3 length is 13 residues. The CDR3 region is CASSRTGGSPLHF. The CDR3 DNA reads as TGTGCCAGCAGCCGGACAGGGGGTTCACCCCTCCACTTT.

The rearrangement joins TRBV27 to TRBJ2-4; perhaps TRBD2 as D (6 bases). This CDR3 has 13 amino acids. The V and J ends lost 8 bases and 3 bases respectively, with 11 bases between them. The germline CDR1 and CDR2 sequences are MNHEY and SMNVEV (reference sequence). The CDR3 DNA is TGTGCCAGCGGGAGAGCGGGCAAAAACATTCAGTACTTC. This codes for CASGRAGKNIQYF.

V gene TRBV7-9 combines with J gene TRBJ2-7, with D perhaps matching TRBD2 (6 bases). This CDR3 spans 16 amino acids. Trimming stripped 5 bases from V and 0 bases from J, with 17 bases between. CDR1 and CDR2 from the germline V gene are SEHNR and FQNEAQ (reference sequence). The CDR3: CASSQRAGKGSYEQYF. The CDR3 nucleotides are TGTGCCAGCAGCCAGCGGGCGGGGAAGGGCTCCTACGAGCAGTACTTC.

The chain links TRBV7-6 to TRBJ2-7, with a weak D call TRBD1 (6 bases). Germline CDR1 and CDR2: SGHVS and FNYEAQ. Trimming removed 2 bases at V and 3 bases at J, with 11 bases between. CDR3 length equals 14 residues. CDR3 sequence reads: CASSLFQGSYEQYF. CDR3 nucleotides: TGTGCCAGCAGCTTATTTCAGGGGAGCTACGAGCAGTACTTC. Based on the CDR3 plus reference TRBV7-6 and TRBJ2-7, the full variable domain is GAGVSQSPRYKVTKRGQDVALRCDPISGHVSLYWYRQALGQGPEFLTYFNYEAQQDKSGLPNDRFSAERPEGSISTLTIQRTEQRDSAMYRCASSLFQGSYEQYFGPGTRLTVT.

The chain recombines TRBV6-5 with TRBJ1-6; unclear D gene. CDR1 and CDR2 (germline): MNHEY, SVGAGI. The CDR3 contains 14 residues. Trimming took 2 bases from V and 6 from J, leaving 8 bases between them. CDR3 sequence reads: CASSYRNGNSPLHF. CDR3 nucleotides: TGTGCCAGCAGTTACCGGAATGGTAATTCACCCCTCCACTTT.

This clonotype has just a few counts. This rearrangement joins TRBV20-1 to TRBJ2-6; possible D gene TRBD1, 5 bases. The V and J ends lost 4 bases and 4 bases respectively, with 11 bases between them. CDR1 and CDR2 from the germline V gene are DFQATT and SNEGSKA (reference sequence). This CDR3 has 14 amino acids. CDR3 sequence: CSAITGGGANVLTF. The CDR3 region has the DNA TGCAGTGCTATAACAGGTGGCGGGGCCAACGTCCTGACTTTC.

This chain uses TRBV12-3 or TRBV12-4 with TRBJ2-4; D possibly corresponds to TRBD2 (6 bases). This CDR3 has 15 amino acids. Trimming took 2 bases from V and 1 from J, leaving 9 bases between them. DNA of the CDR3: TGTGCCAGCAGTTTATGGGGGAGGGCCAAAAACATTCAGTACTTC. It codes for CASSLWGRAKNIQYF.

The J gene is TRBJ2-7, the V gene TRBV20-1, with 10 bases aligning to TRBD2. The germline V gene has CDR1 DFQATT and CDR2 SNEGSKA (reference sequence). The CDR3 length is 13 residues. V lost 5 bases and J lost 6; bases outside the gene matches: 7. The CDR3: CSAASGGAFEQYF. The DNA of the CDR3 is TGCAGTGCTGCAAGCGGGGGGGCCTTCGAGCAGTACTTC.

The chain carries TRBV19 and TRBJ2-1, with 7 bases aligning to TRBD2. V trimming: 3 bases; J trimming: 0 bases; junction bases outside the gene matches: 5. This CDR3 region has 16 residues. From germline, CDR1 is LNHDA and CDR2 SQIVND (reference sequence). CDR3 nucleotide sequence: TGTGCCAGTAGTATTAAGCGGGGTAGCTCCTACAATGAGCAGTTCTTC. Translating it yields CASSIKRGSSYNEQFF. Combining the CDR3 with reference TRBV19 and TRBJ2-1 gives the whole variable domain DGGITQSPKYLFRKEGQNVTLSCEQNLNHDAMYWYRQDPGQGLRLIYYSQIVNDFQKGDIAEGYSVSREKKESFPLTVTSAQKNPTAFYLCASSIKRGSSYNEQFFGPGTRLTVL.

The chain has TRBV2 and TRBJ2-2; tentatively, D is TRBD1 (6 bases). With 10 bases removed from V and 2 bases from J, the gap between germline ends came to 11 bases. The CDR3 is 13 residues long. Germline V gene lookup returns CDR1 SNHLY and CDR2 FYNNEI. The CDR3 region has the DNA TGTGCCATCACAGGGCTTAACACCGGGGAGCTGTTTTTT. Translated, it gives CAITGLNTGELFF.

This chain uses TRBV5-1 with TRBJ2-7, with unresolved D. CDR3 length equals 14 residues. Trimming pared 1 base from V and 5 bases from J, leaving 13 bases between. From germline, CDR1 is SGHRS and CDR2 YFSETQ. Written as DNA, the CDR3 is TGCGCCAGCAGCTTGCTAGGGTTGACGCACGAGCAGTACTTC. It encodes CASSLLGLTHEQYF. Variable domain in full (rest from reference TRBV5-1 and TRBJ2-7): KAGVTQTPRYLIKTRGQQVTLSCSPISGHRSVSWYQQTPGQGLQFLFEYFSETQRNKGNFPGRFSGRQFSNSRSEMNVSTLELGDSALYLCASSLLGLTHEQYFGPGTRLTVT.

This clonotype was counted a few times. CDR3 sequence (DNA): TGCAGTGCTAGATCGGACAGGGTCTATCAGCCCCAGCATTTT. It encodes CSARSDRVYQPQHF. The gene calls are TRBV20-1 and TRBJ1-5; 8 positions match TRBD1. V gave up 2 bases and J gave up 5 bases; unmatched junction bases: 5. There are 14 residues in the CDR3. Germline lookup yields CDR1 DFQATT and CDR2 SNEGSKA (reference sequence).

The CDR3 here is CASSYPGRRETQYF. CDR3 sequence (DNA): TGTGCCAGCAGCTACCCAGGGAGGAGGGAGACCCAGTACTTC. This chain joins TRBV11-2 and TRBJ2-5; D possibly corresponds to TRBD2 (6 bases). V was trimmed by 4 bases and J by 5 bases, leaving 14 bases between them. Germline assignment: CDR1 SGHAT and CDR2 FQNNGV. The CDR3 sequence is 14 residues long.

This clonotype was counted at least ten times. This chain connects TRBV29-1 to TRBJ1-2; D is unclear. V shed 4 bases and J shed 8 bases, with 8 bases lying between them. This CDR3 region has 10 residues. CDR1 is SQVTM, CDR2 ANQGSEA, per germline. The CDR3 nucleotides are TGCAGCGTTGTTGAATACGGCTACACCTTC. Amino acids: CSVVEYGYTF.

This clonotype has more than one count but fewer than ten. This chain connects TRBV20-1 to TRBJ2-1, with 8 bases matching TRBD2. CDR1 is DFQATT and CDR2 is SNEGSKA in the germline V gene (reference sequence). This CDR3 is built from 16 residues. Trimming cost V 2 bases and J 4 bases; bases outside gene matches: 10. CDR3 amino acids: CSARTLAGFPYNEQFF. DNA for the CDR3: TGCAGTGCTAGAACGCTAGCGGGCTTCCCTTACAATGAGCAGTTCTTC.

CDR3 nucleotide sequence: TGTGCCAGCAGCCCCGGGCGCCCCGGGGAGCTGTTTTTT. Its protein product is CASSPGRPGELFF. The rearrangement joins TRBV7-6 to TRBJ2-2; no firm D call. V was trimmed by 5 bases and J by 6 bases, leaving 10 bases between them. Per the germline V gene, CDR1 is SGHVS and CDR2 is FNYEAQ. This CDR3 comprises 13 residues.

In its sample, this clonotype was seen many times. The J gene is TRBJ2-7, the V gene TRBV12-3 or TRBV12-4, with 9 bases identical to TRBD1. CDR3 length: 14 residues. Germline trimming cut 6 bases from V and 4 bases from J; bases unmatched to any gene: 7. CDR3 sequence: CASSPGTGRYEQYF. In DNA, the CDR3 is TGTGCCAGCAGCCCCGGGACAGGGAGGTACGAGCAGTACTTC.

The chain joins TRBV5-1 to TRBJ2-5; 8 nucleotides agree with TRBD2. Germline V gives CDR1 SGHRS, CDR2 YFSETQ. The J segment lost 5 bases and the V segment lost 4 bases, leaving 10 bases of the junction unmatched. The CDR3 runs 15 residues. The CDR3 loop reads CASSPGGFFKETQYF. For the CDR3, the DNA is TGCGCCAGCAGCCCGGGGGGGTTTTTCAAGGAGACCCAGTACTTC.

The table lists this clonotype with a few counts. The rearrangement uses TRBV21-1 and TRBJ2-1. TRBV21-1 has pseudogene status. CDR3 length: 16 residues. This CDR3 reads CASSKAGFSSYNEQFF. The CDR3 region has the DNA TGTGCCAGCAGCAAAGCTGGATTTAGCTCCTACAATGAGCAGTTCTTC.

This clonotype occurred many times. The rearrangement uses TRBV9 and TRBJ1-2; TRBD1 agrees at 8 bases. This CDR3 has 14 amino acids. The trim removed 2 bases at V and 1 base at J, leaving 1 base unmatched. CDR1 and CDR2 (germline): SGDLS, YYNGEE. This chain's CDR3 is CASSVGQGNYGYTF. The CDR3, as DNA: TGTGCCAGCAGCGTCGGACAGGGTAACTATGGCTACACCTTC.

This chain connects TRBV18 to TRBJ2-7, with D possibly matching TRBD1 (5 bases). V was cut by 2 bases and J by 2 bases, with 19 bases left in between. Germline V gene data show CDR1 as KGHSH and CDR2 as LQKENI. This CDR3 is built from 17 residues. CDR3 loop: CASSPWPPGSVPYEQYF. The DNA of the CDR3 is TGTGCCAGCTCACCATGGCCCCCAGGGTCGGTCCCCTACGAGCAGTACTTC.

The chain uses TRBV4-1 and TRBJ2-2; D may be TRBD2 (6 bases). The V end lost 1 base, the J end lost 2 bases, and 8 bases lay between the germline ends. The CDR3 has 15 amino acids. Per germline, CDR1 MGHRA and CDR2 YSYEKL. The DNA of the CDR3 is TGCGCCAGCAGCCAAGGACTAGTTAACACCGGGGAGCTGTTTTTT. Translated, it gives CASSQGLVNTGELFF.

The gene calls are TRBV5-1 and TRBJ1-1; D is possibly TRBD1 (5 bases). The ends were cut back, 1 base at V and 2 bases at J, with 12 bases in the middle. There are 15 residues in the CDR3. The germline gives CDR1 SGHRS, CDR2 YFSETQ. The CDR3 spells CASSLPGHSNTEAFF. As DNA, the CDR3 is TGCGCCAGCAGCTTGCCTGGACACTCCAACACTGAAGCTTTCTTT. The full variable domain, completed using reference TRBV5-1 and TRBJ1-1, is KAGVTQTPRYLIKTRGQQVTLSCSPISGHRSVSWYQQTPGQGLQFLFEYFSETQRNKGNFPGRFSGRQFSNSRSEMNVSTLELGDSALYLCASSLPGHSNTEAFFGQGTRLTVV.

This chain uses TRBV7-6 with TRBJ2-2; D perhaps matches TRBD2 (7 bases). Germline V gives CDR1 SGHVS, CDR2 FNYEAQ. The CDR3 totals 16 residues. V was cut by 3 bases and J by 4 bases, with 15 bases left in between. In DNA, the CDR3 is TGTGCCAGCAGCTTTACCGCGGGGGCGATCACCGGGGAGCTGTTTTTT. Translation gives CASSFTAGAITGELFF. Filled out from reference TRBV7-6 and TRBJ2-2, the complete variable domain reads GAGVSQSPRYKVTKRGQDVALRCDPISGHVSLYWYRQALGQGPEFLTYFNYEAQQDKSGLPNDRFSAERPEGSISTLTIQRTEQRDSAMYRCASSFTAGAITGELFFGEGSRLTVL.

This clonotype was seen ten or more times. The rearrangement uses TRBV7-9 and TRBJ2-1; a weak D match, TRBD1 (5 bases). V was clipped by 1 base and J by 8 bases, with 12 bases between them. The CDR3 is made up of 14 amino acids. CDR1 is SEHNR, CDR2 FQNEAQ, per germline (reference sequence). The CDR3 region has the DNA TGTGCCAGCAGCTTAGAGGCACAGGTCCATGAGCAGTTCTTC. Its protein product is CASSLEAQVHEQFF.

This rearrangement joins TRBV15 to TRBJ2-1; unclear D gene. The CDR3 contains 15 residues. Trimming took off 3 bases at V and 0 bases at J, with 9 bases between the two ends. CDR1 and CDR2 (germline): LNHNV, YYDKDF (reference sequence). CDR3 nucleotides: TGTGCCACCAGCAGGACCGATAGCTCCTACAATGAGCAGTTCTTC. Translation gives CATSRTDSSYNEQFF.

This clonotype appeared a few times. This chain joins TRBV4-3 and TRBJ2-3, with 10 bases that match TRBD2. V shed 3 bases, J shed 2 bases, and the junction held 5 bases outside the gene matches. This CDR3 comprises 16 residues. Germline assignment: CDR1 LGHNA and CDR2 YSLEER. CDR3 in DNA: TGCGCCAGCAGCCACGCTCTAGCGGGAGACACAGATACGCAGTATTTT. Translated, it gives CASSHALAGDTDTQYF.

The chain has TRBV27 and TRBJ2-3, with TRBD2 matching over 11 bases. The V segment lost 5 bases and the J segment 2 bases; nucleotides outside the gene matches: 6. The length of the CDR3 is 16 residues. Germline values: CDR1 MNHEY, CDR2 SMNVEV (reference sequence). The chain's CDR3 is CASSAIAGGPTDTQYF. CDR3 coding DNA: TGTGCCAGCAGTGCGATAGCGGGGGGGCCCACAGATACGCAGTATTTT.

This clonotype was recorded a few times. V is TRBV4-3 and J is TRBJ2-7; the match to TRBD2 covers 9 bases. The V and J ends lost 2 bases and 2 bases, in that order; junction bases with no gene match: 4. The CDR3 sequence is 15 residues long. Germline V gene sequence: CDR1 LGHNA, CDR2 YSLEER. This CDR3 reads CASSQFRTSAYEQYF. The CDR3, as DNA: TGCGCCAGCAGCCAATTTCGGACTAGCGCCTACGAGCAGTACTTC.

The chain couples TRBV6-5 to TRBJ1-5; D unresolved. The CDR3 is 12 amino acids. Germline loops: CDR1 MNHEY, CDR2 SVGAGI. Trimming took 5 bases from V and 9 from J, leaving 11 bases between them. The CDR3 loop is CASSPAGWPQHF. CDR3 nucleotide sequence: TGTGCCAGCAGTCCGGCGGGGTGGCCCCAGCATTTT.